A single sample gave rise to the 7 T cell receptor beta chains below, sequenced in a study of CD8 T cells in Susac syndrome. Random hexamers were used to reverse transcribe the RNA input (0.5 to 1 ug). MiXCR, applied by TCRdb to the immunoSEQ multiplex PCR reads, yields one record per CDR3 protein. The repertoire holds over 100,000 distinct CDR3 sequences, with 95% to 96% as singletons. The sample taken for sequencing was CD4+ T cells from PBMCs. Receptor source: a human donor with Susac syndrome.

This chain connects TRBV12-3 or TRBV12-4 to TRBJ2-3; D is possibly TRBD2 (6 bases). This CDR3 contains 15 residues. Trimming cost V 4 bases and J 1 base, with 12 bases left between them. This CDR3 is CASSSGGPGTDTQYF. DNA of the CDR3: TGTGCCAGCAGTTCTGGAGGGCCCGGCACAGATACGCAGTATTTT.

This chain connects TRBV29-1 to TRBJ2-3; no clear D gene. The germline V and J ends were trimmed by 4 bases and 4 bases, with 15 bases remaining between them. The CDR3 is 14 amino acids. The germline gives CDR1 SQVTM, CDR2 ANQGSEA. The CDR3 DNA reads TGCAGCGTTGTTCCTAGTGTTTTCTCAGATACGCAGTATTTT. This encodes CSVVPSVFSDTQYF.

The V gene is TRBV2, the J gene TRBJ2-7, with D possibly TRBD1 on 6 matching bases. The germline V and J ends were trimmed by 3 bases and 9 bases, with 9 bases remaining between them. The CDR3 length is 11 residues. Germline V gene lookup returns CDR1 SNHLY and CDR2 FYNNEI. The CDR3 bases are TGTGCCAGCAGTGACTGGGACATGCAGTACTTC. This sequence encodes CASSDWDMQYF.

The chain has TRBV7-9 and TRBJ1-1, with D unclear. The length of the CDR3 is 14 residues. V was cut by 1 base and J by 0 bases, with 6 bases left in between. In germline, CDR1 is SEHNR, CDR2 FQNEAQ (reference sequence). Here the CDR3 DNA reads TGTGCCAGCAGCTTAGGCCATCTGAACACTGAAGCTTTCTTT. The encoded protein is CASSLGHLNTEAFF.

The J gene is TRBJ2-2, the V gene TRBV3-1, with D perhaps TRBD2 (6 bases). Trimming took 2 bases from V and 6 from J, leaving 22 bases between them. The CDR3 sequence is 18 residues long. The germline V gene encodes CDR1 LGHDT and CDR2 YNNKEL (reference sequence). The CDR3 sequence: CASSQHTLGGGSSGELFF. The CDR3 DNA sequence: TGTGCCAGCAGCCAACACACCTTGGGGGGAGGCTCTTCCGGGGAGCTGTTTTTT. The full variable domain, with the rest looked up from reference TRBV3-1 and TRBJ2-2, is DTAVSQTPKYLVTQMGNDKSIKCEQNLGHDTMYWYKQDSKKFLKIMFSYNNKELIINETVPNRFSPKSPDKAHLNLHINSLELGDSAVYFCASSQHTLGGGSSGELFFGEGSRLTVL.

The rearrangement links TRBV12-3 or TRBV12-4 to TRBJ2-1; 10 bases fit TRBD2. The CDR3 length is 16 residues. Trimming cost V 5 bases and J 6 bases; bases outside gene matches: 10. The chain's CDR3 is CASSPTSGRALNEQFF. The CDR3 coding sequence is TGTGCCAGCAGTCCCACAAGCGGGAGGGCCCTCAATGAGCAGTTCTTC.

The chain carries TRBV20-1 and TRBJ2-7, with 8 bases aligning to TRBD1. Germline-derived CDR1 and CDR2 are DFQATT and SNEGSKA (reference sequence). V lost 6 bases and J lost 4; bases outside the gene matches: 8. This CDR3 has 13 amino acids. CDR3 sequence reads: CSAPPGGKYEQYF. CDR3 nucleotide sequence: TGCAGTGCCCCCCCAGGGGGCAAGTACGAGCAGTACTTC.